This entry concerns a single TCR beta chain. The data were taken from a study of T-cell reconstitution after alpha-beta-depleted transplantation in children. The CDR3 extends over 15 amino acids. Germline values: CDR1 MNHNS, CDR2 SASEGT. Trimming took 3 bases from V and 11 from J, leaving 22 bases between them. Preparation of the TCRbeta library used unique molecular identifiers. MiXCR, run by TCRdb on the PCR reads, gives a single entry per CDR3 protein. There are about 540,000 distinct CDR3 sequences in the sample; 27% occur only once, and under 45% lies in the top ten. This sequence joins TRBV6-1 and TRBJ1-1, with TRBD1 as a possible D gene (5 bases). This clonotype was sampled from a boy younger than two with Wiskott-Aldrich syndrome, due to receive a stem cell transplant. The starting material was PBMCs, obtained before TCRalphabeta/CD19-depleted stem cell transplant. The CDR3 region is CASSDLSKHGDLAFF. The DNA for the CDR3 is TGTGCCAGCAGTGATCTTTCCAAACACGGGGACTTGGCTTTCTTT.